Shown below are 21 T cell receptor beta chains from a single sample sequenced in a study of identical twins. Each CDR3 protein is one row after TCRdb ran MiXCR on the 5' RACE reads. The profile shows around 960,000 distinct CDR3 sequences, 10% to 15% of them singletons. These data were also filed under a second study, of yellow fever vaccine responses in identical twins.

The sequencing input was PBMCs. These receptors were taken from a woman aged 18-29 years in good health.

This clonotype has a single count. The rearrangement uses TRBV5-1 and TRBJ2-3; 10 nucleotides align to TRBD2. Trimming cost V 4 bases and J 0 bases; bases outside gene matches: 20. CDR1 is SGHRS, CDR2 YFSETQ, per germline. The CDR3 is made up of 21 amino acids. CDR3 nucleotide sequence: TGCGCCAGCAGCAGTCCCCCTCGGGCCTTAGCGGGGGGATATAGCACAGATACGCAGTATTTT. It is translated as CASSSPPRALAGGYSTDTQYF.

This clonotype came up many times. The chain is built from TRBV5-1 and TRBJ1-1; the D gene is possibly TRBD1 (6 bases). Germline assignment: CDR1 SGHRS and CDR2 YFSETQ. Trimming took 0 bases from V and 7 from J, leaving 16 bases between them. This CDR3 spans 15 amino acids. CDR3 protein: CASSLEVGATDEAFF. The CDR3 bases are TGCGCCAGCAGCTTGGAGGTGGGGGCGACGGATGAAGCTTTCTTT.

The chain uses TRBV13 and TRBJ2-7; D remains unclear. Germline V gives CDR1 PRHDT, CDR2 FYEKMQ (reference sequence). This CDR3 spans 13 amino acids. The ends were cut back, 5 bases at V and 6 bases at J, with 14 bases in the middle. This CDR3 reads CASSALTRCEQYV. The CDR3 DNA reads as TGTGCCAGCAGCGCCCTCACAAGATGCGAGCAGTACGTC.

This clonotype came up a few times. V is TRBV20-1 and J is TRBJ2-1; 10 nucleotides match TRBD2. Looked up from germline, CDR1 is DFQATT and CDR2 is SNEGSKA (reference sequence). Germline trimming cut 4 bases from V and 7 bases from J; bases unmatched to any gene: 13. CDR3 length: 16 amino acids. The DNA of the CDR3 is TGCAGTGCTACCACATCCCTAGCGGGAGCTTTGAATGAGCAGTTCTTC. Its translation is CSATTSLAGALNEQFF.

This clonotype has a single count. The rearrangement joins TRBV15 to TRBJ1-5, with TRBD1 as a possible D gene (6 bases). The germline V gene encodes CDR1 LNHNV and CDR2 YYDKDF (reference sequence). This CDR3 has 15 residues. V dropped 0 bases and J dropped 5 bases, with 11 bases sitting between them. This CDR3 is CATSRDPRGDQPQHF. The CDR3 DNA reads TGTGCCACCAGCAGAGATCCGAGGGGGGATCAGCCCCAGCATTTT.

The CDR3 region has the DNA TGCAGTGCTAGAGATGTGGGTCAGGGGCGGGGAGGAGCTTTCTTT. Protein sequence: CSARDVGQGRGGAFF. This chain links TRBV20-1 with TRBJ1-1; possibly TRBD1 for D (6 bases). The CDR3 is 15 amino acids. The germline V gene encodes CDR1 DFQATT and CDR2 SNEGSKA (reference sequence). Trimming removed 0 bases at V and 10 bases at J, with 21 bases between.

This clonotype was observed a handful of times. The chain uses TRBV27 and TRBJ2-7; weak D call: TRBD2 (6 bases). V lost 5 bases, J lost 2 bases, and 13 bases lay in between. The germline V gene has CDR1 MNHEY and CDR2 SMNVEV (reference sequence). The CDR3 extends over 14 amino acids. CDR3 nucleotide sequence: TGTGCCAGCAGTCGCTCGGGCGGGGCCTACGAGCAGTACGTC. It is translated as CASSRSGGAYEQYV.

This clonotype was found a few times. Here the CDR3 reads CASSLDPQGELTYEQYV. CDR3 sequence (DNA): TGCGCCAGCAGCTTGGATCCACAGGGGGAATTGACCTACGAGCAGTACGTC. The gene calls are TRBV5-1 and TRBJ2-7, with TRBD1 matching 8 bases. The V gene's germline CDR1 is SGHRS and CDR2 YFSETQ. This CDR3 comprises 17 residues. J lost 2 bases, V lost 0 bases, and 10 bases had no gene match.

This clonotype was detected many times. V gene TRBV7-9 combines with J gene TRBJ1-1; D remains ambiguous. There are 13 residues in the CDR3. V was pared by 5 bases and J by 4 bases, with 11 bases between. Germline loops: CDR1 SEHNR, CDR2 FQNEAQ (reference sequence). The CDR3 DNA is TGTGCCAGCAGCCCAAGAGGGATCACTGAAGCTTTCTTT. Its protein is CASSPRGITEAFF.

This chain joins TRBV9 and TRBJ2-3; 8 bases agree with TRBD1. Trimming at V came to 4 bases and at J to 0 bases, leaving 10 bases not matched to a gene. Looked up from germline, CDR1 is SGDLS and CDR2 is YYNGEE. This CDR3 spans 17 amino acids. The CDR3 is CASSPARTGQSTDTQYF. DNA for the CDR3: TGTGCCAGCAGCCCAGCCCGGACAGGGCAGAGCACAGATACGCAGTATTTT.

The V gene is TRBV10-3, the J gene TRBJ2-2, with D possibly TRBD2 on 5 matching bases. Germline assignment: CDR1 ENHRY and CDR2 SYGVKD. Trimming shortened V by 7 bases and J by 2 bases, and 11 bases separated the two germline ends. The CDR3 spans 14 residues. CDR3 sequence reads: CAITDSPNTGELFF. Written as DNA, the CDR3 is TGTGCCATCACGGACTCACCAAACACCGGGGAGCTGTTTTTT.

The chain recombines TRBV12-3 or TRBV12-4 with TRBJ1-1; D gene uncertain. Trimming left V 0 bases short and J 5 bases short, with 7 bases between. The CDR3 spans 13 residues. The CDR3 reads CASSLAGKTEAFF. In DNA form, the CDR3 reads TGTGCCAGCAGTTTAGCGGGGAAAACTGAAGCTTTCTTT.

In its sample, this clonotype was seen a few times. J is TRBJ2-1 and V is TRBV10-3, with 10 bases aligning to TRBD1. The CDR3 loop spans 13 amino acids. The germline V gene encodes CDR1 ENHRY and CDR2 SYGVKD. V gave up 6 bases and J gave up 9 bases; unmatched junction bases: 5. This CDR3 is CAIRVTGGGEQFF. DNA for the CDR3: TGTGCCATCAGAGTGACAGGGGGCGGTGAGCAGTTCTTC.

A remark on this clonotype: No DNA is shown, since the ends of the CDR3 on it are uncertain; the CDR3 is the one TCRdb lists. The chain couples TRBV28 to TRBJ2-7; no DNA check was done on the table's D call, TRBD1. The CDR3 region is 15 residues in length, termini included. CDR1 is MDHEN, CDR2 SYDVKM, per germline. This CDR3 reads CASSTVGQGTEVQCF.

The V call is TRBV15, the J call TRBJ1-5, with D possibly being TRBD1 (5 bases). Trimming pared 2 bases from V and 6 bases from J, leaving 8 bases between. Germline values: CDR1 LNHNV, CDR2 YYDKDF (reference sequence). The CDR3 extends over 13 amino acids. The CDR3 coding sequence is TGTGCCACCAGCAGACAGGGACTTCAGCCCCAGCATTTT. Translating it yields CATSRQGLQPQHF.

V usage is TRBV12-3 or TRBV12-4 and J usage is TRBJ1-1; D is ambiguous. Trimming pared 8 bases from V and 5 bases from J, leaving 12 bases between. This CDR3 is built from 12 residues. The CDR3 sequence is CASGSKGTEAFF. CDR3 bases: TGTGCCAGCGGATCCAAAGGGACTGAAGCTTTCTTT.

The table lists this clonotype with a few counts. This chain joins TRBV6-1 and TRBJ2-1; a weak D match, TRBD1 (6 bases). The V gene lost 8 bases and the J gene lost 5 bases, with 19 bases spanning the gap. In germline, CDR1 is MNHNS, CDR2 SASEGT. The CDR3 has 15 amino acids. CDR3 in DNA: TGTGCCAGCTTCTTACAGGGACGGGCAAACAATGAGCAGTTCTTC. Translating gives CASFLQGRANNEQFF.

The chain carries TRBV20-1 and TRBJ2-7, with 14 bases identical to TRBD2. V gave up 5 bases and J gave up 5 bases; unmatched junction bases: 5. The CDR3 consists of 14 residues. The germline V gene encodes CDR1 DFQATT and CDR2 SNEGSKA (reference sequence). CDR3 nucleotides: TGCAGTGCTGGACCGGGACTAGCGGGAGACGAGCAGTACTTC. Protein sequence: CSAGPGLAGDEQYF.

This clonotype was detected a few times. The J gene is TRBJ1-1, the V gene TRBV12-3 or TRBV12-4; D gene ambiguous. V lost 2 bases, J lost 6 bases, and 13 bases lay in between. The CDR3 length is 14 residues. The CDR3 DNA reads as TGTGCCAGCAGTTTATCTTGGGTGTCTGCTGAAGCTTTCTTT. Protein: CASSLSWVSAEAFF.

This clonotype was observed at least ten times. The chain carries TRBV10-2 and TRBJ2-7, with TRBD2 identical over 9 bases. In germline, CDR1 is WSHSY, CDR2 SAAADI. The CDR3 is 13 amino acids. V gave up 6 bases and J gave up 3 bases; unmatched junction bases: 3. The CDR3 coding sequence is TGCGCCAGCAGACTAGCGGGCAACTACGAGCAGTACTTC. It is translated as CASRLAGNYEQYF.

This clonotype appeared a few times. The rearrangement uses TRBV28 and TRBJ2-7; TRBD1 agrees at 8 bases. CDR1 is MDHEN, CDR2 SYDVKM, per germline. V was clipped by 6 bases and J by 2 bases; unmatched bases: 12. The length of the CDR3 is 16 residues. CDR3 DNA sequence: TGTGCCAGCAGCTCCCGTTTGGGGACAGGCCCCTACGAGCAGTACGTC. This codes for CASSSRLGTGPYEQYV.